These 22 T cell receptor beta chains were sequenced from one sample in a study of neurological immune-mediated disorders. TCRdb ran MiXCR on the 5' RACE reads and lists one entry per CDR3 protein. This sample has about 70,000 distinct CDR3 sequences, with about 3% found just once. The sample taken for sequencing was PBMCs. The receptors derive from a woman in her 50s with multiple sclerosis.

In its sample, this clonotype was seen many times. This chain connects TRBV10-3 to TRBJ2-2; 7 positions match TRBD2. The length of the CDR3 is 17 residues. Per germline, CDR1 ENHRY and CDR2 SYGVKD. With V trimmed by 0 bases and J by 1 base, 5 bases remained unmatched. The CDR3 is CAISESSGTLNTGELFF. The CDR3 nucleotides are TGTGCCATCAGTGAGTCGAGCGGGACCCTGAACACCGGGGAGCTGTTTTTT.

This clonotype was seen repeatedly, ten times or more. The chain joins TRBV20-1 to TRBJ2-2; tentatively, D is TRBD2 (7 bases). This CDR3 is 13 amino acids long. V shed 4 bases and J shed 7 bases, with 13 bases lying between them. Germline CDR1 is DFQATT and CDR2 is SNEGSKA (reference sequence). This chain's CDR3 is CSAMGGRYGELFF. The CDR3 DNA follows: TGCAGTGCTATGGGGGGGCGATACGGGGAGCTGTTTTTT.

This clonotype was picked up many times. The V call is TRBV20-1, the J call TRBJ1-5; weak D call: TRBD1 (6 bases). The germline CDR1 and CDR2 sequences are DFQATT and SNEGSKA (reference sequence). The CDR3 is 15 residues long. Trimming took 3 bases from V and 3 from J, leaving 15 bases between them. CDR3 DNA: TGCAGTGCTAGGGGGGGCAGGTCCCTCAATCAGCCCCAGCATTTT. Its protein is CSARGGRSLNQPQHF.

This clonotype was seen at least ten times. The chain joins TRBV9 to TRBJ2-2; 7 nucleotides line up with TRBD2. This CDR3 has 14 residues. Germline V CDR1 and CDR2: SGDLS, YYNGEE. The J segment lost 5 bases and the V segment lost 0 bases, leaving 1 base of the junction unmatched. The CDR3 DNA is TGTGCCAGCAGCGTAGTTAGCGGGACCGGGGAGCTGTTTTTT. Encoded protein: CASSVVSGTGELFF.

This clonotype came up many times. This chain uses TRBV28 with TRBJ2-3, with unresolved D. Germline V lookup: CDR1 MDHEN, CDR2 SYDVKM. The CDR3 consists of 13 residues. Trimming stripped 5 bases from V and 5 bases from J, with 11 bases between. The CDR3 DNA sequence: TGTGCCAGCAGTAAAAAGCCCCTAGATACGCAGTATTTT. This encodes CASSKKPLDTQYF. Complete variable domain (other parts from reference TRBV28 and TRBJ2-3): DVKVTQSSRYLVKRTGEKVFLECVQDMDHENMFWYRQDPGLGLRLIYFSYDVKMKEKGDIPEGYSVSREKKERFSLILESASTNQTSMYLCASSKKPLDTQYFGPGTRLTVL.

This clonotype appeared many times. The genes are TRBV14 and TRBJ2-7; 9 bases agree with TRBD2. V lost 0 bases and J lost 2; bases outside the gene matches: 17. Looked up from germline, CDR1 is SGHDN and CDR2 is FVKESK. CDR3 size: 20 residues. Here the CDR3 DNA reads TGTGCCAGCAGCCAAGATGTGGAGCGGGAGGACCTGAGAACCCCCTACGAGCAGTACTTC. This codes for CASSQDVEREDLRTPYEQYF.

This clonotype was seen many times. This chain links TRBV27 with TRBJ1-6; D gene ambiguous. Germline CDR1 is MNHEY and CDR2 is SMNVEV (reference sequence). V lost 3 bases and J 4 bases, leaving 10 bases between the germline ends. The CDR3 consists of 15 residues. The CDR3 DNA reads TGTGCCAGCAGTTTGCGGGGAGGGTATAATTCACCCCTCCACTTT. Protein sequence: CASSLRGGYNSPLHF.

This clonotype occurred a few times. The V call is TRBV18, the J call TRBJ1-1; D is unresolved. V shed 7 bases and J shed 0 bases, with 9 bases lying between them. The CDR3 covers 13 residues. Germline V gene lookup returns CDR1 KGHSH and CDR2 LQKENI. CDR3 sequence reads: CASLTPMNTEAFF. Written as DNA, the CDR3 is TGTGCCAGCTTGACACCGATGAACACTGAAGCTTTCTTT.

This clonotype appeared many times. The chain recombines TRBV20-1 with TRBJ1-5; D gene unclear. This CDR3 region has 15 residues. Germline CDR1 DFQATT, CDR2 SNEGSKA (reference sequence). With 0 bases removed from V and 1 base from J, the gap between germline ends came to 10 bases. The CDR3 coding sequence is TGCAGTGCTAGAGATATCAGGAGCAGCAATCAGCCCCAGCATTTT. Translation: CSARDIRSSNQPQHF.

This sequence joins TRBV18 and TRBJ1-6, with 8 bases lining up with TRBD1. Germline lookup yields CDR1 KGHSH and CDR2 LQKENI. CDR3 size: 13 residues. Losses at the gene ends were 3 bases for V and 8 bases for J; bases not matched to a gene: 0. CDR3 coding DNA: TGTGCCAGCTCACCGACAGGGGATTCACCCCTCCACTTT. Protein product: CASSPTGDSPLHF.

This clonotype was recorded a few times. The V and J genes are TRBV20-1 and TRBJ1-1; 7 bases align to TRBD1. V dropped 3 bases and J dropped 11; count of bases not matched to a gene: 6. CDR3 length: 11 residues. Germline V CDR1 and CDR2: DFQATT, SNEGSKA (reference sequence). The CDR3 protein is CSARIQGYAFF. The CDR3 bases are TGCAGTGCTAGGATACAGGGGTACGCTTTCTTT.

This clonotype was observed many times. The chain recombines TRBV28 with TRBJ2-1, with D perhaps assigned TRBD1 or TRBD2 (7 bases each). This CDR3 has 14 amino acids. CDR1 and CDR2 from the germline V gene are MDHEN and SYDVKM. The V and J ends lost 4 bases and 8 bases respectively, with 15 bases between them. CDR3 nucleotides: TGTGCCAGCAGTTCAGGGGGGGAGAATGATGAGCAGTTCTTC. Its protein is CASSSGGENDEQFF. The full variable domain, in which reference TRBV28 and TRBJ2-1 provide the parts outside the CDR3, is DVKVTQSSRYLVKRTGEKVFLECVQDMDHENMFWYRQDPGLGLRLIYFSYDVKMKEKGDIPEGYSVSREKKERFSLILESASTNQTSMYLCASSSGGENDEQFFGPGTRLTVL.

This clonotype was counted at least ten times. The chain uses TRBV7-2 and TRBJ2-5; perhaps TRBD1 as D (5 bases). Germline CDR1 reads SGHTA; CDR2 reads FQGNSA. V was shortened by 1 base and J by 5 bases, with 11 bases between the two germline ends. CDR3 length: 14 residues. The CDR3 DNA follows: TGTGCCAGCAGCTTAGAAGGGGATGGGGAGACCCAGTACTTC. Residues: CASSLEGDGETQYF.

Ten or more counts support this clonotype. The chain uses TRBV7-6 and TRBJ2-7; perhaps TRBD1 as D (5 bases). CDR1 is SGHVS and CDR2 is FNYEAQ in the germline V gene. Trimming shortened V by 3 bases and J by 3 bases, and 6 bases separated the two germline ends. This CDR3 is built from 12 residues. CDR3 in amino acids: CASSFRDYEQYV. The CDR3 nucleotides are TGTGCCAGCAGCTTCAGGGACTACGAGCAGTACGTC.

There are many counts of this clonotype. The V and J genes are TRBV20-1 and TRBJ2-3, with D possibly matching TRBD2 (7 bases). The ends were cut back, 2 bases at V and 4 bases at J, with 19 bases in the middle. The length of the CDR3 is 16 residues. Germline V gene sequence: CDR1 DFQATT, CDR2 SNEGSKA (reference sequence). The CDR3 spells CSARTRGAPPADTQYF. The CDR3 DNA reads TGCAGTGCTAGAACTCGGGGGGCCCCTCCCGCAGATACGCAGTATTTT.

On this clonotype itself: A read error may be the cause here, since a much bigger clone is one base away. The CDR3 nucleotides are TGTGCCAGCAGCACCACGGGGACCTACGAGCAGTACTTC. It translates to CASSTTGTYEQYF. The chain links TRBV6-5 to TRBJ2-7; TRBD2 might be the D (5 bases). Germline assignment: CDR1 MNHEY and CDR2 SVGAGI. Trimming left V 6 bases short and J 2 bases short, with 11 bases between. This CDR3 spans 13 amino acids.

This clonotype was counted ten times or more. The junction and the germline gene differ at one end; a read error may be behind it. As DNA, the CDR3 is TGCGCCACCAGCGCACGACTAGCGGGAGCCGGAGAGACCCAGTACTTC. It is translated as CATSARLAGAGETQYF. J is TRBJ2-5 and V is TRBV5-1, with TRBD2 matching 12 bases. Germline V gene lookup returns CDR1 SGHRS and CDR2 YFSETQ. CDR3 size: 16 residues.

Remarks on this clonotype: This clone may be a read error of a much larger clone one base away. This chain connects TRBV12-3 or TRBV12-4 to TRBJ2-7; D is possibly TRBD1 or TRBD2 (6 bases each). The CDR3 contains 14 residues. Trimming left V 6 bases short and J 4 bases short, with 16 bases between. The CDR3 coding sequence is TGTGCCAGCAGACTCGGGGGCGAAACGTACGAGCAGTACTTC. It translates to CASRLGGETYEQYF.

CDR3 sequence reads: CASSSQGGVTEAFF. CDR3 bases: TGTGCCAGCAGCTCACAGGGGGGGGTCACTGAAGCTTTCTTT. This chain links TRBV5-4 with TRBJ1-1; 8 nucleotides agree with TRBD1. Germline CDR1 reads SGHNT; CDR2 reads YYREEE (reference sequence). This CDR3 comprises 14 residues. After removal of 3 bases from V and 4 bases from J, the junction contained 5 bases not matched to a gene.

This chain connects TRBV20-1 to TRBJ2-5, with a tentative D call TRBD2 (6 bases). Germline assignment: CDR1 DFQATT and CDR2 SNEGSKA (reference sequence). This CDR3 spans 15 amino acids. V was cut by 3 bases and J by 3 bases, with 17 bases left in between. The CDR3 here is CSASHARGFKETQYF. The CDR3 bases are TGCAGTGCTAGCCACGCCCGGGGGTTCAAAGAGACCCAGTACTTC.

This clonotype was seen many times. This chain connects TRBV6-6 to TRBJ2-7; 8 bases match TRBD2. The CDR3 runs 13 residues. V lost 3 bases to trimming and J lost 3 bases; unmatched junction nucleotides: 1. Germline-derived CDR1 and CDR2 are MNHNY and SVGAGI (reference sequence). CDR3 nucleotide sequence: TGTGCCAGCAGTTATGGGACTAGCTACGAGCAGTACTTC. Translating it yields CASSYGTSYEQYF.

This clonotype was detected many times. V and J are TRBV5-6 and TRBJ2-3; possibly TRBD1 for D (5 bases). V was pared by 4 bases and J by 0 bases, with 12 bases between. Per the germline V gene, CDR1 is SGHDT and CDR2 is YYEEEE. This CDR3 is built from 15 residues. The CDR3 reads CASSPRQKSTDTQYF. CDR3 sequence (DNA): TGTGCCAGCAGCCCTCGACAGAAAAGCACAGATACGCAGTATTTT.